Described below is a single T cell receptor (beta chain) sequence and its context. TCRdb re-called the PCR reads with MiXCR, one entry per CDR3 protein. The sample has some 21,000 distinct CDR3 sequences, 39% seen once. The entry originates in a study of tumor-infiltrating lymphocytes in oesophageal squamous cell carcinoma. Specimen: esophageal tumor tissue. The sequence was obtained from a male donor with esophageal squamous cell carcinoma.

CDR3 sequence (DNA): TGTGCCAGCAGACCCAACAGGGCTGGTGAGACCCAGTACTTC. Translating it yields CASRPNRAGETQYF. The chain links TRBV12-3 or TRBV12-4 to TRBJ2-5; weak D call: TRBD1 (6 bases). V was cut by 6 bases and J by 5 bases, with 16 bases left in between. The CDR3 has 14 residues.